The 2 T cell receptor beta chains below all came from one sample that was sequenced in a study of regulatory T cells in long-lasting Graves disease. As for time point: newly diagnosed GD, antithyroid drugs for less than 3 months. Generation of the TCR library employed RNA extracted from PBMCs. Investigators prepared the TCR beta libraries by applying iRepertoire HTBI primers and Arm-PCR of CDR3 regions. Via MiXCR, TCRdb re-called the multiplex PCR reads, giving one row per CDR3 protein. This sample has 550,000 to 650,000 distinct CDR3 sequences, with 16% found just once. Separately, the same data were catalogued under a study of T cells in Graves' hyperthyroidism and ophthalmopathy.

Here the sequenced sample was peripheral blood mononuclear cells (PBMCs), taken at new diagnosis, from a patient treated with antithyroid drugs. The receptors stem from a man younger than 30 with Graves disease.

At least ten counts were recorded for this clonotype. The chain is built from TRBV12-3 or TRBV12-4 and TRBJ2-7, with a weak D call TRBD2 (5 bases). The CDR3 consists of 14 residues. With 0 bases removed from V and 1 base from J, the gap between germline ends came to 7 bases. CDR3 nucleotides: TGTGCCAGCAGTTTAGCGCGGAGGTCCTACGAGCAGTACTTC. Its translation: CASSLARRSYEQYF.

There are a few counts of this clonotype. The rearrangement joins TRBV30 to TRBJ1-2, with TRBD1 identical over 8 bases. The trim removed 1 base at V and 6 bases at J, leaving 4 bases unmatched. CDR3 size: 13 residues. Germline-derived CDR1 and CDR2 are GTSNPN and SVGIG (reference sequence). The CDR3 region is CAWSATGVNGYTF. The CDR3 coding sequence is TGTGCCTGGAGTGCGACAGGGGTTAATGGCTACACCTTC.